What follows are 13 T cell receptor beta chains derived from one specimen sequenced in a study of identical twins. MiXCR, run by TCRdb on the 5' RACE reads, gives a single entry per CDR3 protein. Among more than 400,000 distinct CDR3 sequences listed, nearly 15% were seen once. This same sample was also part of a study on yellow fever vaccine responses in identical twins.

The sequenced sample was CD4+ T cells sorted from blood. Source of these receptors: a woman aged 18-30 years in good health.

The chain carries TRBV7-9 and TRBJ1-2; maybe TRBD1 (6 bases). Trimming took off 3 bases at V and 4 bases at J, with 18 bases between the two ends. The V gene's germline CDR1 is SEHNR and CDR2 FQNEAQ (reference sequence). This CDR3 comprises 16 residues. The CDR3 reads CASSFNRDLVSYGYTF. The CDR3 region has the DNA TGTGCCAGCAGCTTCAACAGGGACCTAGTAAGCTATGGCTACACCTTC.

The chain couples TRBV11-2 to TRBJ2-2; D is undetermined. The germline CDR1 and CDR2 sequences are SGHAT and FQNNGV. V gave up 2 bases and J gave up 7 bases, with 11 bases separating them. The CDR3 contains 14 residues. The CDR3 here is CASSLIPQGGELFF. CDR3 bases: TGTGCCAGCAGCTTAATCCCTCAAGGCGGGGAGCTGTTTTTT. Complete variable domain (other parts from reference TRBV11-2 and TRBJ2-2): EAGVAQSPRYKIIEKRQSVAFWCNPISGHATLYWYQQILGQGPKLLIQFQNNGVVDDSQLPKDRFSAERLKGVDSTLKIQPAKLEDSAVYLCASSLIPQGGELFFGEGSRLTVL.

The V and J genes are TRBV20-1 and TRBJ2-7; D not resolved. Between the trimmed V and J ends, which lost 5 bases and 6 bases, there was a span of 8 bases. This CDR3 is built from 10 residues. Germline V gene sequence: CDR1 DFQATT, CDR2 SNEGSKA (reference sequence). The CDR3 DNA is TGCAGTGCTCTAGACGTCGAGCAGTACTTC. Protein: CSALDVEQYF.

This clonotype has more than one count but fewer than ten. The genes are TRBV5-1 and TRBJ2-3, with 14 bases fitting TRBD2. From germline, CDR1 is SGHRS and CDR2 YFSETQ. This CDR3 comprises 23 residues. V lost 3 bases and J lost 3; bases outside the gene matches: 24. The CDR3 coding sequence is TGCGCCAGCAGCTCCCGCCCCGCACCCTGGACTAGCGGGGGGCCATGGGTTACAGATACGCAGTATTTT. Translated, it gives CASSSRPAPWTSGGPWVTDTQYF.

This chain connects TRBV3-1 to TRBJ2-1; the match to TRBD1 covers 10 bases. Per the germline V gene, CDR1 is LGHDT and CDR2 is YNNKEL (reference sequence). Trimming removed 4 bases from V and 2 bases from J; junction bases left unmatched: 11. The CDR3 sequence is 18 residues long. The CDR3, as DNA: TGTGCCAGCAGCCGTCGAAGGTCTGGACAGGGGGCCTACAATGAGCAGTTCTTC. Translated, it gives CASSRRRSGQGAYNEQFF.

J is TRBJ2-5 and V is TRBV7-8; 7 positions agree with TRBD1. Trimming took 3 bases from V and 4 from J; bases not matched to a gene: 8. The CDR3 extends over 15 amino acids. Germline lookup yields CDR1 SGHVS and CDR2 FQNEAQ. CDR3 residues: CASSLRQGVRETQYF. CDR3 DNA sequence: TGTGCCAGCAGCTTGCGACAGGGAGTTAGAGAGACCCAGTACTTC. The whole variable domain, remainder taken from reference TRBV7-8 and TRBJ2-5, is GAGVSQSPRYKVAKRGQDVALRCDPISGHVSLFWYQQALGQGPEFLTYFQNEAQLDKSGLPSDRFFAERPEGSVSTLKIQRTQQEDSAVYLCASSLRQGVRETQYFGPGTRLLVL.

The V gene is TRBV7-8, the J gene TRBJ2-2, with TRBD2 matching over 8 bases. This CDR3 has 15 amino acids. The ends lost 5 bases at V and 4 bases at J; junction bases unmatched: 6. Germline V gives CDR1 SGHVS, CDR2 FQNEAQ. The CDR3 loop reads CASSPRGGLTGELFF. In DNA, the CDR3 is TGTGCCAGCAGCCCTCGGGGGGGCCTCACCGGGGAGCTGTTTTTT.

This clonotype showed up just a few times. This chain joins TRBV29-1 and TRBJ2-3, with TRBD2 matching over 9 bases. CDR1 and CDR2 from the germline V gene are SQVTM and ANQGSEA. Germline trimming cut 3 bases from V and 3 bases from J; bases unmatched to any gene: 10. The CDR3 has 16 amino acids. The CDR3: CSVDGLASGGTDTQYF. The CDR3 DNA reads TGCAGCGTTGACGGCCTCGCGAGCGGGGGGACAGATACGCAGTATTTT.

This rearrangement joins TRBV9 to TRBJ2-7; TRBD2 matches at 7 bases. This CDR3 contains 14 residues. Germline V lookup: CDR1 SGDLS, CDR2 YYNGEE. After removal of 3 bases from V and 6 bases from J, the junction contained 9 bases not matched to a gene. CDR3 sequence reads: CASSELSGTGEQYF. The CDR3, as DNA: TGTGCCAGCAGCGAGCTAAGCGGGACGGGCGAGCAGTACTTC.

The V call is TRBV29-1, the J call TRBJ2-1; the match to TRBD2 covers 8 bases. V gave up 5 bases and J gave up 7 bases; unmatched junction bases: 19. The CDR3 sequence is 17 residues long. Germline V gene data show CDR1 as SQVTM and CDR2 as ANQGSEA. For the CDR3, the DNA is TGCAGCGTTATCGTGGCCGGACTAGCAGCGGTAACAAATGAGCAGTTCTTC. Translating gives CSVIVAGLAAVTNEQFF.

The chain joins TRBV10-3 to TRBJ2-7; 9 bases line up with TRBD1. V dropped 6 bases and J dropped 2; count of bases not matched to a gene: 5. The length of the CDR3 is 14 residues. CDR1 ENHRY and CDR2 SYGVKD come from the germline V gene. CDR3 DNA sequence: TGTGCCATCAGCGGGACAGGGTTCCCCTACGAGCAGTACGTC. Protein product: CAISGTGFPYEQYV.

This clonotype was recorded at least ten times. This chain connects TRBV12-3 or TRBV12-4 to TRBJ2-3, with TRBD1 identical over 8 bases. The length of the CDR3 is 15 residues. Germline trimming cut 5 bases from V and 4 bases from J; bases unmatched to any gene: 8. CDR3 nucleotide sequence: TGTGCCAGCAGTCCCCAGGGGGCCATATCAGATACGCAGTATTTT. Encoded protein: CASSPQGAISDTQYF.

At least ten counts were recorded for this clonotype. In DNA, the CDR3 is TGCAGCGTTGATCGAAACCCTTACGCAGATACGCAGTATTTT. Protein: CSVDRNPYADTQYF. This chain connects TRBV29-1 to TRBJ2-3; D is ambiguous. Trimming removed 3 bases at V and 4 bases at J, with 14 bases between. From germline, CDR1 is SQVTM and CDR2 ANQGSEA. The CDR3 consists of 14 residues.